Listed below are T cell receptor beta chains from one sample, sequenced in a study of cytomegalovirus exposure and HLA in healthy donors. Generated by immunoSEQ multiplex PCR, the TCRdb table keeps only in-frame clones and is missing some. This table has about 160,000 clones, about 81% appearing once. Material for sequencing was PBMCs. These receptors originate from a girl aged 2-10 years in good health and CMV-seropositive. The CDR3 runs from the conserved cysteine through the conserved F or W. Each record gives: J gene, clone size, D gene, V gene, CDR3 DNA, CDR3 protein. The D gene is left open where the match is weak. Only some rows state a clone size, as once, few, many or a class for expanded clones.

TRBJ1-5	-	-	TRBV14	TGTGCCAGCAGTCAGAATAGCAATCAGCCCCAGCATTTT	CASSQNSNQPQHF
TRBJ2-2	-	-	TRBV5-6	TGTGCCAGCAGCATCCGACTAGTTACCGGGGAGCTGTTTTTT	CASSIRLVTGELFF
TRBJ2-6	-	-	TRBV25-1	TGTGCCAGCAGTGTTTACGGGGGTGGGGCCAACGTCCTGACTTTC	CASSVYGGGANVLTF
TRBJ2-1	-	TRBD2	TRBV2	TGTGCCAGCCAACTAGCGGGGTTCTACAATGAGCAGTTCTTC	CASQLAGFYNEQFF
TRBJ1-4	-	-	TRBV30	TGTGCCTGGAGCCTACTAGGTGAAAAACTGTTTTTT	CAWSLLGEKLFF
TRBJ1-2	-	TRBD1	TRBV7-8	TGTGCCAGCAGCTTAGGTAGTCGGGGACAGGGGTATGGCTACACCTTC	CASSLGSRGQGYGYTF
TRBJ2-3	-	-	TRBV29-1	TGCAGCGTTGTGCGCCAATCGTACACAGATACGCAGTATTTT	CSVVRQSYTDTQYF
TRBJ1-5	-	-	TRBV30	TGTGCCTGGAAATTGGGAGACCAGCCCCAGCATTTT	CAWKLGDQPQHF
TRBJ2-1	-	-	TRBV4-1	TGCGCCAGCAGCCAAGTATTGGGGGGAGGCAGCTCCTACAATGAGCAGTTCTTC	CASSQVLGGGSSYNEQFF
TRBJ1-5	once	-	TRBV6-1	TGTGCCAGCCGCGGGAATCAGCCCCAGCATTTT	CASRGNQPQHF
TRBJ2-5	-	TRBD2	TRBV5-4	TGTGCCAGCAGCTCTTTAGCGGGAAGCCAGTACTTC	CASSSLAGSQYF
TRBJ2-3	few	TRBD2	TRBV5-1	TGCGCCAGCAGCTTGGATACGGCTAGCGGACGGACGGGAGATACGCAGTATTTT	CASSLDTASGRTGDTQYF
TRBJ1-2	-	-	TRBV6-1	TGTGCCAGCAGTAGGACAGTCCGATATGGCTACACCTTC	CASSRTVRYGYTF
TRBJ2-4	-	-	TRBV4-2	TGTGCCAGCAGCCAAGAAAGGGAGGACATTCAGTACTTC	CASSQEREDIQYF
TRBJ2-2	once	TRBD2	TRBV4-1	TGCGCCAGCAGCCCTCTGGTCGGGAGGGCTGGCGGGGAGCTGTTTTTT	CASSPLVGRAGGELFF
TRBJ2-7	few	TRBD2	TRBV6-1	TGTGCCAGCAGTGAAGTGGCGGGAGGCTTTCACTCCTACGAGCAGTACTTC	CASSEVAGGFHSYEQYF
TRBJ2-7	once	TRBD2	TRBV30	TGTGCCTGGAGTGGACTAGCGGCTACCTACGAGCAGTACTTC	CAWSGLAATYEQYF
TRBJ2-3	few	TRBD1	TRBV11-3	TGTGCCAGCAGCTTCACAGGGGGCTGGACAGATACGCAGTATTTT	CASSFTGGWTDTQYF
TRBJ1-2	-	-	TRBV29-1	TGCAGCGTTGAAGATGGACGGACTCAACATGCCTTC	CSVEDGRTQHAF
TRBJ1-1	-	-	TRBV7-3	TGTGCCAGCAGCTTCGGTCCAGGTATGAACACTGAAGCTTTCTTT	CASSFGPGMNTEAFF
TRBJ2-5	few	TRBD2	TRBV5-1	TGCGCCAGCAGCACAGGGACTAGCGAATCCGAGACCCAGTACTTC	CASSTGTSESETQYF
TRBJ2-2	once	-	TRBV18	TGTGCCAGCTCACACAATCGGGAGCTAGGGACCGGGGAGCTGTTTTTT	CASSHNRELGTGELFF
TRBJ1-4	-	TRBD1	TRBV18	TGTGCCAGCTCATCCACTCAGGGGGTCGAGGAAAAACTGTTTTTT	CASSSTQGVEEKLFF
TRBJ2-7	-	-	TRBV27	TGTGCCAGCAGTTTAGTGTCAGGCTCCTACGAGCAGTACTTC	CASSLVSGSYEQYF
TRBJ2-6	-	TRBD1	TRBV7-9	TGTGCCAGCAGCCTGGAAGAGGGACAGGGTACTGGGGCCAACGTCCTGACTTTC	CASSLEEGQGTGANVLTF
TRBJ1-4	few	TRBD1	TRBV30	TGTGCCTGGAGTGACGGACAGGGATCGGAAAAACTGTTTTTT	CAWSDGQGSEKLFF
TRBJ2-7	-	-	TRBV6-1	TGTGCCAGCAGTGTGTGGCAGGGGCCCCACGAGCAGTACTTC	CASSVWQGPHEQYF
TRBJ1-2	-	-	TRBV6-1	TGTGCCAGCACCTACCGGGGCAGGGGTAATTACTACACCTTC	CASTYRGRGNYYTF
TRBJ1-1	few	-	TRBV4-1	TGCGCCAGCAGCCTAGTGGGACTCCCGAACACTGAAGCTTTCTTT	CASSLVGLPNTEAFF
TRBJ2-1	-	-	TRBV7-3	TGTGCCAGCGGAGGGAACAATGAGCAGTTCTTC	CASGGNNEQFF
TRBJ2-6	-	TRBD1	TRBV30	TGTGCCTGGGAGACAGGGTCTGGGGCCAACGTCCTGACTTTC	CAWETGSGANVLTF
TRBJ1-5	-	-	TRBV2	TGTGCCAGGTCCCACCTACAGGGAAATCAGCCCCAGCATTTT	CARSHLQGNQPQHF
TRBJ2-7	once	-	TRBV5-8	TGTGCCAGCAGCTCATCTTACAGGGCTGAGCAGTACTTC	CASSSSYRAEQYF
TRBJ1-5	-	-	TRBV5-8	TGTGCCAGCAGCTTGGACAGGGCGAGCAATCAGCCCCAGCATTTT	CASSLDRASNQPQHF
TRBJ1-1	-	TRBD1	TRBV6-1	TGTGCCAGCAGGGGACAGGGGTACACTGAAGCTTTCTTT	CASRGQGYTEAFF
TRBJ2-7	-	TRBD2	TRBV4-2	TGTGCCAGCAGCCAAGATTTGGCGGGAGGGTCTTCCTACGAGCAGTACTTC	CASSQDLAGGSSYEQYF
TRBJ1-2	-	-	TRBV5-4	TGTGCCAGCAGCTTGCGGGGGAAGGGCTATGGCTACACCTTC	CASSLRGKGYGYTF
TRBJ2-2	-	-	TRBV27	TGTGCCAGCAGTTTTCTCAACACCGGGGAGCTGTTTTTT	CASSFLNTGELFF
TRBJ2-1	-	TRBD1	TRBV2	TGTGCCAGCACCATGGGGGGACAGGGGGGTTTAAATGAGCAGTTCTTC	CASTMGGQGGLNEQFF
TRBJ2-7	-	-	TRBV2	TGTGCCAGCACCATCCACGCTAGCGCGTACGAGCAGTACTTC	CASTIHASAYEQYF
TRBJ1-2	-	TRBD1	TRBV6-5	TGTGCCAGCAGCCCCGGGACAGGGGTCGGCTACACCTTC	CASSPGTGVGYTF
TRBJ2-1	-	-	TRBV4-1	TGCGCCAGCAGCCAAGAGGCTAGGTCCTACAATGAGCAGTTCTTC	CASSQEARSYNEQFF
TRBJ2-3	-	-	TRBV5-1	TGCGCCAGCAGCCCCCTATATCAAGATACGCAGTATTTT	CASSPLYQDTQYF
TRBJ1-1	-	TRBD1	TRBV14	TGTGCCAGCAGCCAAGACGGGACAGCGAACACTGAAGCTTTCTTT	CASSQDGTANTEAFF
TRBJ1-2	-	-	TRBV4-1	TGCGCCAGCAGCCAAGACGGACGGGACTACTATGGCTACACCTTC	CASSQDGRDYYGYTF
TRBJ2-7	-	-	TRBV6-1	TGTGCCAGCAGTGAAGCTAGCGGCTACGAGCAGTACTTC	CASSEASGYEQYF